This TCR beta chain was sequenced in a study of blood T cell repertoires in COVID-19. Study-level information: T cells, B-cell-depleted T cells, or PBMCs provided the cDNA or gDNA that served as material.

CDR1 is SGHNT, CDR2 YYREEE, per germline (reference sequence). Trimming at V came to 3 bases and at J to 3 bases, leaving 15 bases not matched to a gene. The CDR3 runs 17 residues. Authors' methods: Amplification from reference gene primers served as the basis for estimated nucleated cell counts. Sequencing used immunoSEQ multiplex PCR; TCRdb keeps in-frame clones, though not all of them. V, J and clone size derive from that table, while D and trimming were established from the DNA sequence. Among some 170,000 clones, 75% to 80% were seen once, and the ten largest hold roughly 25%. J is TRBJ2-7 and V is TRBV5-4; 7 nucleotides agree with TRBD1. The sequence came from a woman in her 70s with acute or convalescent COVID-19. The sequenced sample was peripheral blood. The CDR3 protein is CASSSPNRDRSFYEQYF. CDR3 nucleotide sequence: TGTGCCAGCAGCTCCCCCAACCGGGACAGATCGTTCTACGAGCAGTACTTC.